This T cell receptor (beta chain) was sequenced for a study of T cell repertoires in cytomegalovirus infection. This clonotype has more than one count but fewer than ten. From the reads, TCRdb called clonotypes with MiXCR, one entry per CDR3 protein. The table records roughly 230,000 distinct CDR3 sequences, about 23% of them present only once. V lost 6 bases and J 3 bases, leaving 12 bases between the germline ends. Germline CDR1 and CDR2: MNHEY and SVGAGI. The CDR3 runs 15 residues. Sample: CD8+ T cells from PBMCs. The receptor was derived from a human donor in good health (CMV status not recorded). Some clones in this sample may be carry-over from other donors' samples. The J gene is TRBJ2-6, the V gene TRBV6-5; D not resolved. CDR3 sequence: CASSPSGGGANVLTF. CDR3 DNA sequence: TGTGCCAGCAGCCCCTCGGGTGGTGGGGCCAACGTCCTGACTTTC.